This entry lists 6 T cell receptor beta chains sequenced from one sample in a study of cytomegalovirus exposure and HLA in healthy donors. Vbeta (60) and Jbeta (13) primers were used in the PCR. TCRdb's table, derived via immunoSEQ multiplex PCR, lists solely in-frame clones and lacks some. The sample includes about 110,000 clones, 77% of them seen just once. The sequencing sample was made of PBMCs. Receptors originate from a human donor in good health.

J is TRBJ1-1 and V is TRBV28; 8 positions match TRBD1. The germline V gene has CDR1 MDHEN and CDR2 SYDVKM. Trimming removed 5 bases from V and 6 bases from J; junction bases left unmatched: 8. This CDR3 is 14 amino acids long. The CDR3 protein is CASSTPEQGAEAFF. The DNA for the CDR3 is TGTGCCAGCAGTACCCCCGAACAGGGGGCTGAAGCTTTCTTT.

This rearrangement joins TRBV10-1 to TRBJ2-1; 7 bases fit TRBD1. V gave up 10 bases and J gave up 4 bases; unmatched junction bases: 4. Germline V gene lookup returns CDR1 WNHNN and CDR2 SYGVQD (reference sequence). The CDR3 length is 12 residues. The CDR3 loop reads CATQQGYNEQFF. The DNA for the CDR3 is TGCGCCACCCAACAGGGGTACAATGAGCAGTTCTTC.

The V and J genes are TRBV7-2 and TRBJ2-7, with D tentatively TRBD2 (5 bases). The CDR3 runs 15 residues. The V gene lost 8 bases and the J gene lost 0 bases, with 17 bases spanning the gap. Germline loops: CDR1 SGHTA, CDR2 FQGNSA. The CDR3 loop is CASGYGSVGSYEQYF. The CDR3 DNA is TGTGCCAGCGGATACGGTAGCGTCGGCTCCTACGAGCAGTACTTC.

V gene TRBV9 combines with J gene TRBJ1-5; maybe TRBD1 (6 bases). Trimming pared 0 bases from V and 5 bases from J, leaving 12 bases between. Germline lookup yields CDR1 SGDLS and CDR2 YYNGEE. The CDR3 totals 15 residues. CDR3 sequence: CASSVVHRAHQPQHF. The DNA for the CDR3 is TGTGCCAGCAGCGTAGTTCACAGGGCTCATCAGCCCCAGCATTTT.

Points on this clone: At one end, the junction sequence differs from germline, possibly due to a read error. The rearrangement uses TRBV4-1 and TRBJ1-6, with D tentatively TRBD1 (6 bases). CDR3 size: 12 residues. Germline CDR1 reads MGHRA; CDR2 reads YSYEKL. CDR3 coding DNA: TGCGCCAGCAGCGAGATCGGGACACCTCTCCACTTT. Residues: CASSEIGTPLHF.

This clone was seen only a few times. The chain has TRBV11-2 and TRBJ2-1, with D possibly TRBD2 on 5 matching bases. CDR3 size: 17 residues. Per the germline V gene, CDR1 is SGHAT and CDR2 is FQNNGV. Trimming stripped 1 base from V and 1 base from J, with 14 bases between. The chain's CDR3 is CASSLGGGSSSYNEQFF. CDR3 bases: TGTGCCAGCAGCTTAGGGGGTGGGAGTTCTTCCTACAATGAGCAGTTCTTC.